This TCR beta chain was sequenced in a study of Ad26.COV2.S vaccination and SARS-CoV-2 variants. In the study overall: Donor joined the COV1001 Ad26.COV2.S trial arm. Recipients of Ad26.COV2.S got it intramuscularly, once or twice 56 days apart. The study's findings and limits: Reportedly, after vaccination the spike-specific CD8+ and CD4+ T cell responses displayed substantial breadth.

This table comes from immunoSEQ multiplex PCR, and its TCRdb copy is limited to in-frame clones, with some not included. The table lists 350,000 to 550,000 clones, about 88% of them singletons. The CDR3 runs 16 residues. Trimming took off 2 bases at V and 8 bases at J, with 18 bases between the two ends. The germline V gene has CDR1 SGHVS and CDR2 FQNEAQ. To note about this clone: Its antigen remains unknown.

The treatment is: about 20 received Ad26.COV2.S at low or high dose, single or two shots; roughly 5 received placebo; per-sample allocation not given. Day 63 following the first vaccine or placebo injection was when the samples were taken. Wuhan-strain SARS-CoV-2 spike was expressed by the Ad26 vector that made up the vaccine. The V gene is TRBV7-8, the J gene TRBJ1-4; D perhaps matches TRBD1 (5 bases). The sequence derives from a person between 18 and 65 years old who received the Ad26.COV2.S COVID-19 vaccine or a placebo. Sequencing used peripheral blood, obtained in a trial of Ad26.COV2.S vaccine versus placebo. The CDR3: CASSLKFEGLGEKLFF. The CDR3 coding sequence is TGTGCCAGCAGCTTAAAATTTGAGGGGCTAGGCGAAAAACTGTTTTTT. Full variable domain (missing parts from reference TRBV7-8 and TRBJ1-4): GAGVSQSPRYKVAKRGQDVALRCDPISGHVSLFWYQQALGQGPEFLTYFQNEAQLDKSGLPSDRFFAERPEGSVSTLKIQRTQQEDSAVYLCASSLKFEGLGEKLFFGSGTQLSVL.